These 32 T cell receptor beta chains share one sample of origin, sequenced in a study of cytomegalovirus exposure and HLA in healthy donors. A multiplex PCR was run with 60 Vbeta primers and 13 Jbeta primers. Repertoires were generated with immunoSEQ multiplex PCR, while TCRdb's copy carries only in-frame clones and drops some. The sample shows about 97,000 clones, roughly 71% of them seen only once. The source material was PBMCs. The origin of the receptors is a man aged 45 to 65 in good health and CMV-seronegative.

The chain recombines TRBV10-3 with TRBJ2-2, with D possibly being TRBD2 (6 bases). Germline V gives CDR1 ENHRY, CDR2 SYGVKD. V was clipped by 2 bases and J by 4 bases, with 14 bases between them. CDR3 length: 16 amino acids. The CDR3 loop reads CAISEEASVSTGELFF. For the CDR3, the DNA is TGTGCCATCAGTGAGGAGGCTAGCGTTAGCACCGGGGAGCTGTTTTTT.

A few counts support this clone. J is TRBJ2-1 and V is TRBV5-5; 7 bases are shared with TRBD1. Trimming took 4 bases from V and 3 from J; bases not matched to a gene: 10. Germline V gene data show CDR1 as SGHKS and CDR2 as YYEKEE (reference sequence). The CDR3 is 16 residues long. Here the CDR3 DNA reads TGTGCCAGCAGCATCCCGGGACAGAACTTCTACAATGAGCAGTTCTTC. Its translation: CASSIPGQNFYNEQFF.

The chain carries TRBV4-1 and TRBJ1-6; 7 bases line up with TRBD1. V lost 4 bases to trimming and J lost 5 bases; unmatched junction nucleotides: 5. CDR1 MGHRA and CDR2 YSYEKL come from the germline V gene. The length of the CDR3 is 15 residues. The CDR3 here is CASSPPGQNNSPLHF. In nucleotides, the CDR3 is TGCGCCAGCAGCCCCCCGGGACAGAATAATTCACCCCTCCACTTT.

As for this clone: An end of the junction does not agree with germline; a read error may underlie this. V gene TRBV7-9 combines with J gene TRBJ1-5; D remains unclear. CDR3 length: 12 residues. CDR1 and CDR2 from the germline V gene are SEHNR and FQNEAQ (reference sequence). The DNA for the CDR3 is TGTTCCAGCAGCCCCGCCGGTCAGCCCCAGCATTTT. It codes for CSSSPAGQPQHF.

The chain couples TRBV7-9 to TRBJ2-7; D uncertain. Germline CDR1 and CDR2: SEHNR and FQNEAQ (reference sequence). Trimming removed 5 bases from V and 7 bases from J, with 12 bases in between. This CDR3 spans 12 amino acids. This chain's CDR3 is CASSPQWAEQYF. Written as DNA, the CDR3 is TGTGCCAGCAGCCCGCAATGGGCGGAGCAGTACTTC.

In this sample, this clone turned up a few times. The chain combines TRBV7-6 with TRBJ1-1, with D possibly being TRBD1 (5 bases). Trimming shortened V by 5 bases and J by 3 bases, and 13 bases separated the two germline ends. From germline, CDR1 is SGHVS and CDR2 FNYEAQ. The CDR3 spans 14 residues. The CDR3 bases are TGTGCCAGCAGCCCTAGGGCGGGGCACACTGAAGCTTTCTTT. Amino acid sequence: CASSPRAGHTEAFF.

The chain has TRBV5-4 and TRBJ2-5; the D gene is possibly TRBD2 (7 bases). Trimming took off 5 bases at V and 6 bases at J, with 20 bases between the two ends. The germline gives CDR1 SGHNT, CDR2 YYREEE (reference sequence). The CDR3 is 15 residues long. As DNA, the CDR3 is TGTGCCAGCAGACAGGGAGGGGAGTCTGGTAAGACCCAGTACTTC. This encodes CASRQGGESGKTQYF.

The J gene is TRBJ1-1, the V gene TRBV11-2, with TRBD1 matching 8 bases. The CDR3 is 14 amino acids. The germline V gene encodes CDR1 SGHAT and CDR2 FQNNGV. V lost 5 bases, J lost 2 bases, and 4 bases stayed unmatched. The CDR3 nucleotides read TGTGCCAGCAGCAACGACAGGGGAAACACTGAAGCTTTCTTT. Its translation: CASSNDRGNTEAFF.

The chain carries TRBV19 and TRBJ1-5, with D perhaps matching TRBD1 (6 bases). The V gene's germline CDR1 is LNHDA and CDR2 SQIVND (reference sequence). The V and J ends lost 6 bases and 6 bases respectively, with 15 bases between them. CDR3 length equals 14 residues. The CDR3 nucleotides read TGTGCCAGTAGCCCTCGGGGGGGGGCTCAGCCCCAGCATTTT. Amino acids: CASSPRGGAQPQHF.

The J gene is TRBJ1-2, the V gene TRBV15, with 7 bases aligning to TRBD1. This CDR3 contains 15 residues. CDR1 LNHNV and CDR2 YYDKDF come from the germline V gene (reference sequence). V shed 1 base, J shed 5 bases, and the junction held 7 bases outside the gene matches. The CDR3 bases are TGTGCCACCAGCAGAGTAACGACAGGGAGATATGGCTACACCTTC. Protein sequence: CATSRVTTGRYGYTF.

The J gene is TRBJ2-2, the V gene TRBV6-1; D remains ambiguous. This CDR3 contains 14 residues. The V end lost 2 bases, the J end lost 4 bases, and 8 bases lay between the germline ends. From germline, CDR1 is MNHNS and CDR2 SASEGT. This CDR3 is CASSEYSITGELFF. CDR3 DNA sequence: TGTGCCAGCAGTGAATACTCCATCACCGGGGAGCTGTTTTTT.

The chain carries TRBV14 and TRBJ2-1; TRBD2 agrees at 8 bases. The junction had 11 bases not matched to a gene; V was cut back by 4 bases and J by 6 bases. The germline V gene encodes CDR1 SGHDN and CDR2 FVKESK. The CDR3 spans 16 residues. The CDR3 region is CASSRRLAGGRNEQFF. The CDR3 region has the DNA TGTGCCAGCAGCCGTCGACTCGCGGGGGGTCGCAATGAGCAGTTCTTC.

The chain joins TRBV30 to TRBJ1-1, with D hard to call. CDR1 GTSNPN and CDR2 SVGIG come from the germline V gene (reference sequence). The CDR3 sequence is 13 residues long. Trimming removed 2 bases at V and 2 bases at J, with 9 bases between. CDR3 in DNA: TGTGCCTGGAGTAAGGGAGTAAACACTGAAGCTTTCTTT. Translated: CAWSKGVNTEAFF. The full variable domain, its missing parts supplied by reference TRBV30 and TRBJ1-1, is SQTIHQWPATLVQPVGSPLSLECTVEGTSNPNLYWYRQAAGRGLQLLFYSVGIGQISSEVPQNLSASRPQDRQFILSSKKLLLSDSGFYLCAWSKGVNTEAFFGQGTRLTVV.

V gene TRBV28 combines with J gene TRBJ2-7, with TRBD2 as a possible D gene (5 bases). V lost 6 bases and J 2 bases, leaving 11 bases between the germline ends. CDR1 is MDHEN, CDR2 SYDVKM, per germline. The length of the CDR3 is 13 residues. CDR3 sequence: CASRSEAAYEQYF. In DNA form, the CDR3 reads TGTGCCAGCAGGTCGGAGGCGGCCTACGAGCAGTACTTC.

The V gene is TRBV28, the J gene TRBJ2-5; D possibly corresponds to TRBD2 (5 bases). V was trimmed by 8 bases and J by 10 bases, leaving 14 bases between them. Germline V gives CDR1 MDHEN, CDR2 SYDVKM. The CDR3 length is 11 residues. CDR3 region: CASQDVRVQYF. As DNA, the CDR3 is TGTGCCAGCCAAGACGTGCGGGTCCAGTACTTC.

The rearrangement uses TRBV28 and TRBJ1-6; a possible D gene is TRBD1 (6 bases). Germline V gene data show CDR1 as MDHEN and CDR2 as SYDVKM. V shed 2 bases and J shed 7 bases, with 21 bases lying between them. This CDR3 is built from 18 residues. CDR3 sequence reads: CASSLGFQGLVENSPLHF. Written as DNA, the CDR3 is TGTGCCAGCAGTTTAGGTTTCCAGGGGTTGGTAGAGAATTCACCCCTCCACTTT.

This rearrangement joins TRBV20-1 to TRBJ2-1; D remains unclear. V was shortened by 6 bases and J by 7 bases, with 7 bases between the two germline ends. The CDR3 consists of 10 residues. Germline values: CDR1 DFQATT, CDR2 SNEGSKA (reference sequence). CDR3 bases: TGCAGTGCCCCGTTAAATGAGCAGTTCTTC. Its protein product is CSAPLNEQFF.

The chain is built from TRBV5-1 and TRBJ2-1, with 7 nucleotides matching TRBD2. CDR1 SGHRS and CDR2 YFSETQ come from the germline V gene. This CDR3 has 16 residues. The J segment lost 7 bases and the V segment lost 0 bases, leaving 10 bases of the junction unmatched. The CDR3: CASSLAPSGNGNEQFF. The CDR3 DNA reads as TGCGCCAGCAGCTTGGCCCCTAGCGGCAATGGGAATGAGCAGTTCTTC.

CDR3 sequence: CASSYGGISTDTQYF. The DNA of the CDR3 is TGTGCCAGCAGTTACGGGGGGATTAGCACAGATACGCAGTATTTT. The chain combines TRBV7-9 with TRBJ2-3; 7 nucleotides agree with TRBD2. V lost 6 bases, J lost 0 bases, and 6 bases stayed unmatched. This CDR3 has 15 amino acids. Looked up from germline, CDR1 is SEHNR and CDR2 is FQNEAQ (reference sequence). Using reference TRBV7-9 and TRBJ2-3 for the parts outside the CDR3, the full variable domain is DTGVSQNPRHKITKRGQNVTFRCDPISEHNRLYWYRQTLGQGPEFLTYFQNEAQLEKSRLLSDRFSAERPKGSFSTLEIQRTEQGDSAMYLCASSYGGISTDTQYFGPGTRLTVL.

The rearrangement joins TRBV28 to TRBJ2-7; TRBD2 matches 8 bases. The J segment lost 7 bases and the V segment lost 5 bases, leaving 13 bases of the junction unmatched. The CDR3 covers 15 residues. The V gene's germline CDR1 is MDHEN and CDR2 SYDVKM. CDR3 coding DNA: TGTGCCAGCAGTGAAACTGGGACTAGGTCCTGGGAGCAGTACTTC. Encoded protein: CASSETGTRSWEQYF.

This clone was detected a few times. The rearrangement uses TRBV7-2 and TRBJ2-7; no clear D gene. Looked up from germline, CDR1 is SGHTA and CDR2 is FQGNSA. Trimming stripped 1 base from V and 3 bases from J, with 7 bases between. The CDR3 is made up of 13 amino acids. This CDR3 reads CASSLGRNYEQYF. DNA for the CDR3: TGTGCCAGCAGCTTAGGGCGGAACTACGAGCAGTACTTC.

The chain combines TRBV5-1 with TRBJ2-3; TRBD2 might be the D (5 bases). CDR1 and CDR2 (germline): SGHRS, YFSETQ. V was cut by 0 bases and J by 2 bases, with 13 bases left in between. The CDR3 spans 16 residues. The CDR3 loop reads CASSLASAVYTDTQYF. Written as DNA, the CDR3 is TGCGCCAGCAGCTTGGCCTCAGCGGTTTACACAGATACGCAGTATTTT.

V gene TRBV27 combines with J gene TRBJ1-3; D might be TRBD1 (6 bases). The CDR3 spans 14 residues. V was clipped by 3 bases and J by 3 bases, with 9 bases between them. Germline loops: CDR1 MNHEY, CDR2 SMNVEV (reference sequence). The CDR3 DNA follows: TGTGCCAGCAGTTTGGACAGCCGTGGAAACACCATATATTTT. This sequence encodes CASSLDSRGNTIYF.

This chain links TRBV7-6 with TRBJ2-5; TRBD1 might be the D (6 bases). The DNA end is more similar to TRBJ2-7, so the J call may be wrong. This CDR3 is built from 14 residues. Germline V CDR1 and CDR2: SGHVS, FNYEAQ. CDR3 in amino acids: CASSPSTGVYEQYF. CDR3 nucleotides: TGTGCCAGCAGCCCGTCGACAGGCGTCTACGAGCAGTACTTC.

This rearrangement joins TRBV5-6 to TRBJ2-2, with TRBD2 as a possible D gene (5 bases). The CDR3 has 14 residues. V was trimmed by 5 bases and J by 3 bases, leaving 11 bases between them. Germline CDR1 reads SGHDT; CDR2 reads YYEEEE. The CDR3, as DNA: TGTGCCAGCAGTGAGGGCTTTTACACCGGGGAGCTGTTTTTT. Protein: CASSEGFYTGELFF. The full variable domain, completed using reference TRBV5-6 and TRBJ2-2, is DAGVTQSPTHLIKTRGQQVTLRCSPKSGHDTVSWYQQALGQGPQFIFQYYEEEERQRGNFPDRFSGHQFPNYSSELNVNALLLGDSALYLCASSEGFYTGELFFGEGSRLTVL.

The CDR3 reads CASSLEHYEETQYF. The CDR3 DNA follows: TGTGCCAGCAGCTTAGAGCACTATGAGGAGACCCAGTACTTC. The chain employs TRBV7-8 and TRBJ2-5; D gene unclear. The CDR3 runs to 14 residues. V was pared by 1 base and J by 5 bases, with 11 bases between. The V gene's germline CDR1 is SGHVS and CDR2 FQNEAQ. Variable domain in full (rest from reference TRBV7-8 and TRBJ2-5): GAGVSQSPRYKVAKRGQDVALRCDPISGHVSLFWYQQALGQGPEFLTYFQNEAQLDKSGLPSDRFFAERPEGSVSTLKIQRTQQEDSAVYLCASSLEHYEETQYFGPGTRLLVL.

This clone was seen a few times. The chain recombines TRBV11-3 with TRBJ2-1; 8 positions match TRBD2. Trimming at V came to 5 bases and at J to 9 bases, leaving 6 bases not matched to a gene. CDR3 length: 13 residues. Germline V gene lookup returns CDR1 SGHNT and CDR2 YENEEA. CDR3 region: CASSLSGGGEQFF. In nucleotides, the CDR3 is TGTGCCAGCAGCCTCTCGGGGGGGGGTGAGCAGTTCTTC.

V is TRBV7-2 and J is TRBJ2-6; weak D call: TRBD2 (7 bases). The V end lost 1 base, the J end lost 3 bases, and 13 bases lay between the germline ends. CDR3 size: 17 residues. Germline values: CDR1 SGHTA, CDR2 FQGNSA. CDR3 DNA: TGTGCCAGCAGCTTAGATCGGGGGGCGGGTGGGGCCAACGTCCTGACTTTC. This translates into CASSLDRGAGGANVLTF.

The rearrangement joins TRBV7-9 to TRBJ1-4, with 7 bases fitting TRBD1. CDR1 is SEHNR and CDR2 is FQNEAQ in the germline V gene (reference sequence). V lost 2 bases to trimming and J lost 0 bases; unmatched junction nucleotides: 6. This CDR3 contains 17 residues. This CDR3 reads CASSLRPGQPTNEKLFF. The CDR3 bases are TGTGCCAGCAGCTTAAGACCGGGACAGCCAACTAATGAAAAACTGTTTTTT.

CDR3 region: CASSEATLAKNIQYF. The CDR3 bases are TGTGCCAGCAGTGAAGCGACTCTAGCCAAAAACATTCAGTACTTC. This rearrangement joins TRBV6-1 to TRBJ2-4; D uncertain. Per the germline V gene, CDR1 is MNHNS and CDR2 is SASEGT. V dropped 0 bases and J dropped 0 bases, with 6 bases sitting between them. CDR3 length: 15 residues.

This chain links TRBV7-2 with TRBJ1-1; a possible D gene is TRBD1 (5 bases). V lost 5 bases to trimming and J lost 3 bases, with 16 bases between them. Per germline, CDR1 SGHTA and CDR2 FQGNSA. The CDR3 spans 15 residues. CDR3 bases: TGTGCCAGCAGCCAGTTCGACAGCCAGCACACTGAAGCTTTCTTT. Its protein is CASSQFDSQHTEAFF.

The chain couples TRBV18 to TRBJ2-1, with 7 bases aligning to TRBD1. The germline V gene has CDR1 KGHSH and CDR2 LQKENI. The CDR3 is 15 amino acids. Trimming at V came to 3 bases and at J to 15 bases, leaving 17 bases not matched to a gene. In DNA, the CDR3 is TGTGCCAGCTCACCGATCGACAGGGACGGGACGAGCTCGTTCTTC. Translated: CASSPIDRDGTSSFF.